This entry lists 7 T cell receptor beta chains sequenced from one sample in a study of blood T cell repertoires in COVID-19 (TCRdb year 2020). The protocol used for the library was the immunoSEQ multiplex PCR assay. TCRdb carries this immuneACCESS record with in-frame sequences only. Its versions omit some clonotypes, under half of them owing to an unresolved V gene in the studies checked, with the rest unexplained. Across this sample there are approximately 140,000 clones, with approximately 90% seen only once. The top ten clones comprise more than 4% of the sample. Source material: peripheral blood. The receptors here all came from a woman in her thirties or forties with acute or convalescent COVID-19.

The J gene is TRBJ2-2, the V gene TRBV4-3; 7 positions match TRBD1. Germline V gene data show CDR1 as LGHNA and CDR2 as YSLEER. V was pared by 1 base and J by 0 bases, with 5 bases of the junction left unmatched. CDR3 length: 17 amino acids. The CDR3 loop is CASSQAVGQSNTGELFF. CDR3 nucleotide sequence: TGCGCCAGCAGCCAAGCCGTGGGACAGTCGAACACCGGGGAGCTGTTTTTT.

The gene calls are TRBV5-5 and TRBJ1-5; D is undetermined. The V gene's germline CDR1 is SGHKS and CDR2 YYEKEE (reference sequence). The CDR3 loop spans 16 amino acids. V was trimmed by 2 bases and J by 5 bases, leaving 17 bases between them. CDR3 in amino acids: CASSFVGGPRDQPQHF. CDR3 DNA: TGTGCCAGCAGCTTCGTCGGAGGGCCGAGGGATCAGCCCCAGCATTTT. Full variable domain (rest looked up from reference TRBV5-5 and TRBJ1-5): DAGVTQSPTHLIKTRGQQVTLRCSPISGHKSVSWYQQVLGQGPQFIFQYYEKEERGRGNFPDRFSARQFPNYSSELNVNALLLGDSALYLCASSFVGGPRDQPQHFGDGTRLSIL.

In this sample, this clone turned up once. The chain has TRBV9 and TRBJ2-7; maybe TRBD1 (5 bases). Trimming stripped 4 bases from V and 2 bases from J, with 13 bases between. Looked up from germline, CDR1 is SGDLS and CDR2 is YYNGEE. CDR3 length: 14 residues. CDR3 residues: CASSLGQGAYEQYF. The CDR3 DNA is TGTGCCAGCAGCTTAGGGCAGGGCGCCTACGAGCAGTACTTC.

This chain connects TRBV28 to TRBJ1-2; the D gene is possibly TRBD1 (6 bases). V was shortened by 8 bases and J by 4 bases, with 11 bases between the two germline ends. CDR3 size: 12 residues. Germline CDR1 reads MDHEN; CDR2 reads SYDVKM. For the CDR3, the DNA is TGTGCCAGCGATCAGGGGCGCTATGGCTACACCTTC. Protein sequence: CASDQGRYGYTF.

The V call is TRBV6-2 or TRBV6-3, the J call TRBJ2-1; TRBD2 matches 9 bases. Unmatched junction bases numbered 9, after V lost 5 bases and J lost 4 bases. The CDR3 runs to 16 residues. The germline gives CDR1 MNHEY, CDR2 SVGEGT. The CDR3 region has the DNA TGTGCCAGCAGTGCGGGGGGGGGAGGCCCTTACAATGAGCAGTTCTTC. It yields the protein CASSAGGGGPYNEQFF.

The V call is TRBV6-1, the J call TRBJ2-3; D ambiguous. This CDR3 region has 15 residues. CDR1 is MNHNS, CDR2 SASEGT, per germline. V dropped 4 bases and J dropped 0 bases, with 11 bases sitting between them. This CDR3 reads CASSVAPSSTDTQYF. CDR3 nucleotide sequence: TGTGCCAGCAGTGTAGCCCCCTCTAGCACAGATACGCAGTATTTT.

V is TRBV7-3 and J is TRBJ1-2; D is possibly TRBD1 (6 bases). Germline loops: CDR1 SGHTA, CDR2 FQGTGA. The CDR3 runs 12 residues. V gave up 5 bases and J gave up 11 bases, with 15 bases separating them. CDR3 residues: CASSPGHPSYTF. Written as DNA, the CDR3 is TGTGCCAGCAGCCCGGGACATCCGTCGTACACCTTC.